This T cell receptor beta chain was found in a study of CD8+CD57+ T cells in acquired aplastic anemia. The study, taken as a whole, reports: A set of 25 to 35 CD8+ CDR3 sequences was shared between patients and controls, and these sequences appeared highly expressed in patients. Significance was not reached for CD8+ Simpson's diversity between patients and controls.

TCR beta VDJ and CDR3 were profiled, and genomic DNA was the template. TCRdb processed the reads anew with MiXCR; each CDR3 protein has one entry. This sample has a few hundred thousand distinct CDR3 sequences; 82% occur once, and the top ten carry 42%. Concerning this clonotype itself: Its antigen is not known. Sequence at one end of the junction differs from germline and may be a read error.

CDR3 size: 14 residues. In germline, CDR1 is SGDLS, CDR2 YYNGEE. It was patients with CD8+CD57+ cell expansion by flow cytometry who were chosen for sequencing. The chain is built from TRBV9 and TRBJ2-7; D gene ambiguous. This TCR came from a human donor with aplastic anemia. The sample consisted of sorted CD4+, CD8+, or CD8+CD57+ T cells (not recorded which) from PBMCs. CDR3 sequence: CASGGAGNIQYLDF. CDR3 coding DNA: TGTGCCAGCGGCGGCGCTGGGAACATTCAGTACTTAGACTTC.